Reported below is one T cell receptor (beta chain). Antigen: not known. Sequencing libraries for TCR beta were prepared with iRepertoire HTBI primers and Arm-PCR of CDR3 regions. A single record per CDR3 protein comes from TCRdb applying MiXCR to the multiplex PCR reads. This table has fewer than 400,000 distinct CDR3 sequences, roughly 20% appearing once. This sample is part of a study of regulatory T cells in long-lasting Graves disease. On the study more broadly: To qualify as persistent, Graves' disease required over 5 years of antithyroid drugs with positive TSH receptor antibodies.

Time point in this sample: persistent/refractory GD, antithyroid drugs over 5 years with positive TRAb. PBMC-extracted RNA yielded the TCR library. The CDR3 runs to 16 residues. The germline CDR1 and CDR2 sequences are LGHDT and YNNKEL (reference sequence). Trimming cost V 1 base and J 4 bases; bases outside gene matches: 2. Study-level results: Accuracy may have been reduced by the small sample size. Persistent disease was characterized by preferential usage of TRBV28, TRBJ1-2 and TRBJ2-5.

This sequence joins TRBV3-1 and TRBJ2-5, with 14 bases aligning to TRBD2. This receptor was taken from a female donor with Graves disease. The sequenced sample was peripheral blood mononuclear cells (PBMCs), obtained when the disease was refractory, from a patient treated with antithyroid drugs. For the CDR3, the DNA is TGTGCCAGCAGCCAAGTGGGACTAGCGGGGGTAGAGACCCAGTACTTC. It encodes CASSQVGLAGVETQYF.